A selection of T cell receptor beta chains follows, all from one sample in a study of T cell responses to AZD1222 COVID-19 vaccine. Data came from immunoSEQ multiplex PCR; TCRdb stores just in-frame clones and leaves some out. Of 150,000 or so clones in the sample, around 91% are singletons; the top ten hold roughly 5.6%. Sequencing used peripheral blood, obtained on day 0 of AZD1222 vaccination. The source of these receptors is an adult in good health. The CDR3 runs from the conserved cysteine through the conserved F or W. Fields, in order: J gene, V gene, D gene, clone size, CDR3 DNA, CDR3 protein. The D gene is left open where the match is weak. Rows may omit the clone size; those that give it use once, few, many or a size class.

TRBJ2-5,TRBV7-8,NA,NA,TGTGCCAGCAGCTTACTGTTCGGATACCAAGAGACCCAGTACTTC,CASSLLFGYQETQYF
TRBJ1-6,TRBV7-6,NA,NA,TGTGCCAGCAGCTTAGATCCCTTACATGGACCCCTCCACTTT,CASSLDPLHGPLHF
TRBJ2-7,TRBV27,NA,NA,TGTGCCAGCAGTTTTTTCGACACGACCTACGAGCAGTACTTC,CASSFFDTTYEQYF
TRBJ2-7,TRBV4-1,NA,NA,TGCGCCAGCAGCCTAATATACCAGACAGCTTACGAGCAGTACTTC,CASSLIYQTAYEQYF
TRBJ1-3,TRBV7-2,NA,NA,TGTGCCAGCAGCCCCCGGGAGGGGGTTGGAAACACCATATATTTT,CASSPREGVGNTIYF
TRBJ2-5,TRBV20-1,NA,NA,TGCAGTGATAGTGAGGGGGAGACCCAGTACTTC,CSDSEGETQYF
TRBJ2-7,TRBV10-3,TRBD2,NA,TGTGCCAGCCCCGGGACTAGCCCCTACGAGCAGTACTTC,CASPGTSPYEQYF
TRBJ2-1,TRBV5-1,TRBD1,NA,TGCGCCAGCAGCTTGGCCGGACAGGGGAACTACAATGAGCAGTTCTTC,CASSLAGQGNYNEQFF
TRBJ2-1,TRBV5-6,NA,NA,TGTGCCAGCAGCCATCTGGCGTTACTACGCGAGCAGTTCTTC,CASSHLALLREQFF
TRBJ2-1,TRBV9,TRBD2,NA,TGTGCCAGCACTGGGGGGGTGTCCTACAATGAGCAGTTCTTC,CASTGGVSYNEQFF
TRBJ2-7,TRBV2,TRBD2,NA,TGTGCCAGCAGTGAATTGAGGACTAGCGAGCAGTACTTC,CASSELRTSEQYF
TRBJ2-5,TRBV7-6,NA,NA,TGTGCCAGCAGCCCTGGGAGGACCCAGTACTTC,CASSPGRTQYF
TRBJ1-2,TRBV5-1,NA,NA,TGCGCCAGCAGTACAGCAGGGCACGGCTATGGCTACACCTTC,CASSTAGHGYGYTF
TRBJ2-3,TRBV27,NA,NA,TGTGCCAGCAGCCCCCAGGGGTCCAAAGATACGCAGTATTTT,CASSPQGSKDTQYF
TRBJ2-3,TRBV25-1,TRBD1,NA,TGTGCCAGCAGTGAATTTGGACAGGGATTGGATACGCAGTATTTT,CASSEFGQGLDTQYF
TRBJ1-5,TRBV7-3,NA,NA,TGTGCCAGCAGTGGAGGGTGGGGGCAGCCCCAGCATTTT,CASSGGWGQPQHF
TRBJ1-2,TRBV5-1,NA,NA,TGCGCCAGCAGCTTGGACACAGGCAGTTATGGCTACACCTTC,CASSLDTGSYGYTF
TRBJ2-3,TRBV12-5,TRBD2,NA,TGTGCTAGTGGTTTGCGGCGGGGGGACCTCACAGATACGCAGTATTTT,CASGLRRGDLTDTQYF
TRBJ2-1,TRBV11-2,NA,NA,TGTGCCAGCAGCTTATTGTATGAGCAGTTCTTC,CASSLLYEQFF
TRBJ2-7,TRBV29-1,NA,NA,TGCAGCGTTAGGAACCCTGTCTCCTACGAGCAGTACTTC,CSVRNPVSYEQYF
TRBJ2-2,TRBV4-1,NA,NA,TGCGCCAGCAGCCAAGATGCACGCAGGGGAGGGACCGGGGAGCTGTTTTTT,CASSQDARRGGTGELFF
TRBJ2-5,TRBV9,TRBD1,once,TGTGCCAGCAGCGTAGCTACTGGGACAGGTGGAGAGACCCAGTACTTC,CASSVATGTGGETQYF
TRBJ2-5,TRBV4-3,NA,NA,TGCGCCAGCAGCCAGGAAGGACGGCGCGAAGAGACCCAGTACTTC,CASSQEGRREETQYF
TRBJ2-7,TRBV7-9,TRBD2,NA,TGTGCCAGCAGCCCAACCTGGACTAGCGGGGGGGGTGATGCCGAGCAGTACTTC,CASSPTWTSGGGDAEQYF
TRBJ2-7,TRBV27,NA,NA,TGTGCCAGCATCAAAGCTTTCCCCTACGAGCAGTACTTC,CASIKAFPYEQYF
TRBJ1-1,TRBV6-5,TRBD1,NA,TGTGCCAGCAGTAGACAGGGGGAGAACACTGAAGCTTTCTTT,CASSRQGENTEAFF
TRBJ1-2,TRBV11-3,NA,NA,TGTGCCAGCAGCCAAGGACCTAACTATGGCTACACCTTC,CASSQGPNYGYTF
TRBJ2-3,TRBV7-6,NA,NA,TGTGCCAGCAGCCACCCCCCCGGGGCTAGCCTAAGCACAGATACGCAGTATTTT,CASSHPPGASLSTDTQYF
TRBJ1-2,TRBV6-2/TRBV6-3,NA,NA,TGTGCCAGCAGTTACTCGACGGGTGGCGGCTACACCTTC,CASSYSTGGGYTF
TRBJ2-7,TRBV15,TRBD1,NA,TGTGCCACCAGCAGAGAACAGGGGGAAGACGAGCAGTACTTC,CATSREQGEDEQYF
TRBJ2-5,TRBV3-1/TRBV3-2,TRBD2,NA,TGTGCCAGCAGCCAAGTCGCCAGCGGGGTAGCGGGGACCCAGTACTTC,CASSQVASGVAGTQYF
TRBJ2-3,TRBV4-2,TRBD2,NA,TGTGCCAGCAGCCAAGAGGTGGGGGGGGTCACAGATACGCAGTATTTT,CASSQEVGGVTDTQYF
TRBJ1-1,TRBV5-1,NA,NA,TGCGCCAGCAGCCAATCTACCGGGACTACTGAAGCTTTCTTT,CASSQSTGTTEAFF
TRBJ2-3,TRBV28,TRBD2,NA,TGTGCCAGCAGTTTCCACGCGACTAGCGGGAGGGACACAGATACGCAGTATTTT,CASSFHATSGRDTDTQYF
TRBJ2-2,TRBV7-9,NA,NA,TGTGCCAGCAGCTGGGACACCTCTGTGAACACCGGGGAGCTGTTTTTT,CASSWDTSVNTGELFF
TRBJ2-6,TRBV19,NA,NA,TGTGCCAGTAGTGACGGCCACTCTGGGGCCAACGTCCTGACTTTC,CASSDGHSGANVLTF